The 27 T cell receptor beta chains presented below share a single source sample, sequenced in a study of regulatory T cells in long-lasting Graves disease. Time point meaning: newly diagnosed GD, antithyroid drugs for less than 3 months. Preparation of the TCR library used RNA extracted from PBMCs. Building the TCR beta libraries relied on iRepertoire HTBI primers, and CDR3 regions underwent Arm-PCR. Via MiXCR, TCRdb re-called the multiplex PCR reads, giving one row per CDR3 protein. Among hundreds of thousands of distinct CDR3 sequences listed, more than 15% were seen once. The data were also submitted as part of a second study, on T cells in Graves' hyperthyroidism and ophthalmopathy.

The input for sequencing was peripheral blood mononuclear cells (PBMCs), taken at new diagnosis, from a patient treated with antithyroid drugs. These receptors all come from a woman aged 35-65 years with Graves disease.

This clonotype was seen at least ten times. CDR3 amino acids: CASTFVRNREGEQYF. CDR3 DNA sequence: TGTGCCAGCACCTTTGTTCGGAACAGGGAAGGCGAGCAGTACTTC. The gene calls are TRBV11-2 and TRBJ2-7, with D possibly matching TRBD1 (6 bases). Trimming removed 7 bases at V and 6 bases at J, with 22 bases between. The CDR3 has 15 amino acids. Germline loops: CDR1 SGHAT, CDR2 FQNNGV.

The V and J genes are TRBV3-1 and TRBJ2-7, with 7 bases that match TRBD2. Germline lookup yields CDR1 LGHDT and CDR2 YNNKEL (reference sequence). The CDR3 covers 15 residues. With V trimmed by 4 bases and J by 0 bases, 6 bases remained unmatched. In DNA, the CDR3 is TGTGCCAGCAGCCCCGGGACTATGAGCTCCTACGAGCAGTACTTC. Translating gives CASSPGTMSSYEQYF.

This clonotype was detected ten times or more. V is TRBV27 and J is TRBJ1-1, with D hard to call. V was clipped by 3 bases and J by 6 bases, with 11 bases between them. The CDR3 covers 13 residues. Germline lookup yields CDR1 MNHEY and CDR2 SMNVEV (reference sequence). CDR3 protein: CASSLGRGPEAFF. CDR3 nucleotides: TGTGCCAGCAGTTTGGGTCGTGGTCCTGAAGCTTTCTTT.

This clonotype was seen repeatedly, ten times or more. The J gene is TRBJ2-5, the V gene TRBV28; a weak D match, TRBD1 (5 bases). Germline CDR1 and CDR2: MDHEN and SYDVKM. Trimming pared 6 bases from V and 4 bases from J, leaving 15 bases between. This CDR3 spans 14 amino acids. This CDR3 is CASSPGRQGETQYF. In DNA, the CDR3 is TGTGCCAGCAGCCCAGGGCGGCAGGGAGAGACCCAGTACTTC.

This clonotype has a count of ten or more. CDR3 coding DNA: TGCAGTGCTAGTGTACTGAATAACTATGGCTACACCTTC. It specifies CSASVLNNYGYTF. This chain links TRBV20-1 with TRBJ1-2; no clear D gene. The CDR3 has 13 residues. Germline V gene data show CDR1 as DFQATT and CDR2 as SNEGSKA (reference sequence). Trimming removed 3 bases at V and 1 base at J, with 9 bases between.

This chain connects TRBV28 to TRBJ2-2, with D maybe TRBD2 (7 bases). CDR3 length: 16 residues. Germline V gives CDR1 MDHEN, CDR2 SYDVKM. With 3 bases removed from V and 4 bases from J, the gap between germline ends came to 15 bases. The CDR3, as DNA: TGTGCCAGCAGTTTTAAGGGGGGGGGGGGCACCGGGGAGCTGTTTTTT. Its protein is CASSFKGGGGTGELFF.

The chain recombines TRBV7-9 with TRBJ2-2; TRBD2 aligns across 13 bases. This CDR3 is built from 16 residues. Looked up from germline, CDR1 is SEHNR and CDR2 is FQNEAQ (reference sequence). V trimming: 5 bases; J trimming: 6 bases; junction bases outside the gene matches: 6. The CDR3 bases are TGTGCCAGCAGCATCACTAGCGGGGGGGCCCCCGGGGAGCTGTTTTTT. Translation gives CASSITSGGAPGELFF.

This clonotype came up once. The J gene is TRBJ2-1, the V gene TRBV4-2; 7 bases map to TRBD2. Germline CDR1 is LGHNA and CDR2 is YNFKEQ. This CDR3 region has 16 residues. V was pared by 4 bases and J by 9 bases, with 15 bases of the junction left unmatched. CDR3 amino acids: CASSLVPSGGLTEQFF. The CDR3, as DNA: TGTGCCAGCAGCCTCGTACCTAGCGGAGGGTTAACTGAGCAGTTCTTC.

In its sample, this clonotype was seen many times. The genes are TRBV12-5 and TRBJ1-1; no firm D call. The CDR3 has 12 residues. V shed 2 bases and J shed 3 bases, with 4 bases lying between them. Germline assignment: CDR1 LGHNT and CDR2 FRNRAP. The CDR3 nucleotides are TGTGCTAGTGGTTTGTACTACACTGAAGCTTTCTTT. Residues: CASGLYYTEAFF.

In its sample, this clonotype was seen a few times. The chain combines TRBV9 with TRBJ1-3, with 7 bases matching TRBD1. V shed 5 bases and J 4 bases; nucleotides not matched to a gene: 15. The germline V gene encodes CDR1 SGDLS and CDR2 YYNGEE. There are 17 residues in the CDR3. The CDR3 here is CASSAWDSPRSGNTIYF. CDR3 nucleotides: TGTGCCAGCAGTGCTTGGGACAGCCCTAGATCAGGAAACACCATATATTTT. The full variable domain, its missing parts supplied by reference TRBV9 and TRBJ1-3, is DSGVTQTPKHLITATGQRVTLRCSPRSGDLSVYWYQQSLDQGLQFLIQYYNGEERAKGNILERFSAQQFPDLHSELNLSSLELGDSALYFCASSAWDSPRSGNTIYFGEGSWLTVV.

As regards this clonotype: A read error is possible here, since a much larger clone lies one base away. The chain couples TRBV6-1 to TRBJ2-1, with 14 nucleotides matching TRBD2. From germline, CDR1 is MNHNS and CDR2 SASEGT. The CDR3 has 21 residues. V lost 7 bases and J lost 2; bases outside the gene matches: 19. This chain's CDR3 is CASNVWPLGTSGGPAYNEQFF. In DNA, the CDR3 is TGTGCCAGCAATGTATGGCCCCTCGGGACTAGCGGGGGCCCAGCCTACAATGAGCAGTTCTTC.

This clonotype was observed many times. This chain links TRBV29-1 with TRBJ2-5; 7 positions agree with TRBD1. The CDR3 contains 13 residues. J was trimmed by 5 bases and V by 4 bases; bases with no gene match: 7. In germline, CDR1 is SQVTM, CDR2 ANQGSEA. This CDR3 is CSVGRQGSETQYF. CDR3 in DNA: TGCAGCGTTGGACGACAGGGCAGTGAGACCCAGTACTTC. Combining the CDR3 with reference TRBV29-1 and TRBJ2-5 gives the whole variable domain SAVISQKPSRDICQRGTSLTIQCQVDSQVTMMFWYRQQPGQSLTLIATANQGSEATYESGFVIDKFPISRPNLTFSTLTVSNMSPEDSSIYLCSVGRQGSETQYFGPGTRLLVL.

The rearrangement links TRBV19 to TRBJ1-1, with unresolved D. V lost 4 bases to trimming and J lost 12 bases, with 18 bases between them. This CDR3 spans 13 amino acids. Germline V CDR1 and CDR2: LNHDA, SQIVND (reference sequence). The CDR3 here is CASSTLDQTGTFF. The CDR3 bases are TGTGCCAGTAGTACCCTGGACCAAACGGGAACTTTCTTT.

This clonotype was observed many times. The genes are TRBV15 and TRBJ2-1; TRBD2 agrees at 7 bases. V lost 0 bases and J lost 0; bases outside the gene matches: 2. The germline V gene has CDR1 LNHNV and CDR2 YYDKDF (reference sequence). This CDR3 region has 16 residues. For the CDR3, the DNA is TGTGCCACCAGCAGAGAAGGCGGGAGCTCCTACAATGAGCAGTTCTTC. It encodes CATSREGGSSYNEQFF.

This rearrangement joins TRBV12-3 or TRBV12-4 to TRBJ2-7; 7 nucleotides match TRBD1. The CDR3 consists of 13 residues. Unmatched junction bases numbered 4, after V lost 6 bases and J lost 2 bases. The CDR3 reads CASRGGTAYEQYF. The CDR3 region has the DNA TGTGCCAGCAGGGGTGGGACAGCCTACGAGCAGTACTTC.

The chain combines TRBV16 with TRBJ1-1; tentatively, D is TRBD1 (5 bases). The length of the CDR3 is 16 residues. The V end lost 3 bases, the J end lost 4 bases, and 18 bases lay between the germline ends. The germline V gene encodes CDR1 KGHSY and CDR2 FQNENV. The CDR3 DNA follows: TGTGCCAGCAGCCAGACCTCTGGAGGGACTGGCACTGAAGCTTTCTTT. Its translation is CASSQTSGGTGTEAFF.

There are many counts of this clonotype. V gene TRBV7-2 combines with J gene TRBJ2-1, with D tentatively TRBD2 (5 bases). Germline loops: CDR1 SGHTA, CDR2 FQGNSA. V lost 2 bases to trimming and J lost 0 bases, with 14 bases between them. This CDR3 contains 17 residues. The CDR3 region has the DNA TGTGCCAGCAGCTTAAGGAGCGGCTATAGCTCCTACAATGAGCAGTTCTTC. Its protein is CASSLRSGYSSYNEQFF.

This clonotype turned up a few times. One junction end disagrees with the germline gene, perhaps due to a read error. The rearrangement joins TRBV7-9 to TRBJ2-7; D unclear. Per the germline V gene, CDR1 is SEHNR and CDR2 is FQNEAQ (reference sequence). The CDR3 sequence is 12 residues long. CDR3 amino acids: CASSPEVLPKDF. The CDR3 DNA is TGTGCCAGCAGCCCCGAGGTTCTCCCCAAAGACTTC.

The rearrangement joins TRBV4-1 to TRBJ1-3, with D hard to call. The CDR3 is 15 amino acids. V was pared by 3 bases and J by 0 bases, with 9 bases between. Germline assignment: CDR1 MGHRA and CDR2 YSYEKL. The CDR3 loop is CASSHGESSGNTIYF. The CDR3 nucleotides read TGCGCCAGCAGCCACGGGGAAAGCTCTGGAAACACCATATATTTT.

At least ten counts were recorded for this clonotype. The chain is built from TRBV2 and TRBJ1-1, with D tentatively TRBD1 (5 bases). This CDR3 is 14 amino acids long. The germline V and J ends were trimmed by 3 bases and 5 bases, with 13 bases remaining between them. Germline assignment: CDR1 SNHLY and CDR2 FYNNEI. The DNA of the CDR3 is TGTGCCAGCAGTGACCCGACAGTACCGACTGAAGCTTTCTTT. Its translation is CASSDPTVPTEAFF.

The CDR3 bases are TGTGCCAGCAGCTTAGATTCGGGACAGGTGTACAATGAGCAGTTCTTC. It codes for CASSLDSGQVYNEQFF. The chain combines TRBV11-3 with TRBJ2-1, with 8 bases that match TRBD1. CDR1 and CDR2 (germline): SGHNT, YENEEA. The V gene end was trimmed by 0 bases and the J gene end by 4 bases; junction bases not matched to a gene: 5. CDR3 length: 16 amino acids.

This clonotype showed up many times. This chain connects TRBV12-3 or TRBV12-4 to TRBJ1-1; no firm D call. The V end lost 6 bases, the J end lost 1 base, and 9 bases lay between the germline ends. This CDR3 has 13 residues. CDR3 nucleotides: TGTGCCAGCAGCTTAAAGGGGAACACTGAAGCTTTCTTT. Translating it yields CASSLKGNTEAFF.

This clonotype was detected only a few times. V gene TRBV30 combines with J gene TRBJ2-2; perhaps TRBD1 as D (6 bases). Germline loops: CDR1 GTSNPN, CDR2 SVGIG (reference sequence). Trimming stripped 2 bases from V and 0 bases from J, with 10 bases between. The CDR3 has 15 residues. The CDR3 spells CAWSYWGPNTGELFF. CDR3 sequence (DNA): TGTGCCTGGAGTTACTGGGGGCCGAACACCGGGGAGCTGTTTTTT.

Many counts were recorded for this clonotype. The chain has TRBV7-2 and TRBJ2-5; 8 bases map to TRBD2. The CDR3 is made up of 14 amino acids. CDR1 SGHTA and CDR2 FQGNSA come from the germline V gene. Unmatched junction bases numbered 5, after V lost 4 bases and J lost 4 bases. The CDR3 reads CASSSGGAGETQYF. In DNA, the CDR3 is TGTGCCAGCAGCTCCGGGGGGGCAGGAGAGACCCAGTACTTC.

This chain uses TRBV5-1 with TRBJ2-7; D call uncertain. Between the trimmed V and J ends, which lost 0 bases and 2 bases, there was a span of 15 bases. This CDR3 contains 16 residues. Germline loops: CDR1 SGHRS, CDR2 YFSETQ. As DNA, the CDR3 is TGCGCCAGCAGCTTGGTACGAAAAAAAATCGCCTACGAGCAGTACTTC. This encodes CASSLVRKKIAYEQYF.

Points on this clonotype: A read error may explain this, as a much larger clone is one base away. The chain has TRBV12-3 or TRBV12-4 and TRBJ1-1; no clear D gene. Trimming shortened V by 8 bases and J by 4 bases, and 8 bases separated the two germline ends. This CDR3 spans 11 amino acids. The CDR3 nucleotides read TGTGCCAGCGGGGTGGGCACTGAAGCTTTCTTT. Translation: CASGVGTEAFF.

V gene TRBV11-1 combines with J gene TRBJ2-3; D is perhaps TRBD1 (6 bases). The CDR3 is 15 amino acids. Germline CDR1 reads SGHAT; CDR2 reads FQDESV (reference sequence). V was trimmed by 2 bases and J by 6 bases, leaving 15 bases between them. CDR3 bases: TGTGCCAGCAGCTTAAGGCAGGGGCAAATGGATACGCAGTATTTT. Translating gives CASSLRQGQMDTQYF.